Listed here are 8 T cell receptor beta chains from one sample, sequenced in a study of T cell responses to AZD1222 COVID-19 vaccine. Assay used: immunoSEQ multiplex PCR; TCRdb lists only in-frame clones, some missing. Among 170,000 or so clones listed, 87% were seen once. The sequenced sample was peripheral blood, obtained on day 0 of AZD1222 vaccination. The receptors were sampled from an adult in good health.

The chain recombines TRBV4-1 with TRBJ2-7; D call uncertain. CDR3 size: 15 residues. Germline CDR1 and CDR2: MGHRA and YSYEKL. The V end lost 0 bases, the J end lost 3 bases, and 12 bases lay between the germline ends. CDR3 sequence: CASSQEGTTRYEQYF. Here the CDR3 DNA reads TGCGCCAGCAGCCAAGAAGGTACTACCCGCTACGAGCAGTACTTC.

The chain is built from TRBV28 and TRBJ1-2; tentatively, D is TRBD1 (5 bases). This CDR3 has 13 residues. V lost 3 bases and J lost 5, with 10 bases in between. CDR1 and CDR2 from the germline V gene are MDHEN and SYDVKM. The CDR3, as DNA: TGTGCCAGCAGTTTTCCGGGGGGATATGGCTACACCTTC. Encoded protein: CASSFPGGYGYTF.

The chain couples TRBV9 to TRBJ2-1; 14 nucleotides match TRBD2. Germline V gene sequence: CDR1 SGDLS, CDR2 YYNGEE. The trim removed 4 bases at V and 1 base at J, leaving 10 bases unmatched. This CDR3 has 19 residues. DNA for the CDR3: TGTGCCAGCAGCTCTACGGGGACTAGCGGGAGTGGGTCCTACAATGAGCAGTTCTTC. Its protein is CASSSTGTSGSGSYNEQFF. The variable domain in full, with the rest retrieved from reference TRBV9 and TRBJ2-1, is DSGVTQTPKHLITATGQRVTLRCSPRSGDLSVYWYQQSLDQGLQFLIQYYNGEERAKGNILERFSAQQFPDLHSELNLSSLELGDSALYFCASSSTGTSGSGSYNEQFFGPGTRLTVL.

V usage is TRBV3-1 (or the pseudogene TRBV3-2) and J usage is TRBJ2-3; TRBD1 agrees at 8 bases. With 5 bases clipped from V and 6 bases from J, the junction kept 10 bases outside the gene matches. CDR3 size: 15 residues. Germline V CDR1 and CDR2: LGHDT, YNNKEL (reference sequence). The CDR3 loop is CASSTRTGNGDTQYF. CDR3 sequence (DNA): TGTGCCAGCAGCACAAGGACAGGGAACGGGGATACGCAGTATTTT.

This clone has a handful of counts. The V gene is TRBV2, the J gene TRBJ2-7; 7 positions agree with TRBD2. The junction had 8 bases not matched to a gene; V was cut back by 5 bases and J by 4 bases. Germline V gene data show CDR1 as SNHLY and CDR2 as FYNNEI. This CDR3 is 14 amino acids long. CDR3 sequence: CASSPGTNRYEQYF. The CDR3 DNA reads TGTGCCAGCAGTCCCGGGACTAACCGTTACGAGCAGTACTTC.

The V gene is TRBV19, the J gene TRBJ2-7; TRBD1 matches at 7 bases. Germline V CDR1 and CDR2: LNHDA, SQIVND (reference sequence). This CDR3 has 12 residues. V trimming: 5 bases; J trimming: 6 bases; junction bases outside the gene matches: 4. CDR3: CASSPGGSEQYF. DNA for the CDR3: TGTGCCAGTAGTCCAGGGGGAAGCGAGCAGTACTTC.

The chain recombines TRBV6-5 with TRBJ1-2, with D unclear. Germline V lookup: CDR1 MNHEY, CDR2 SVGAGI. This CDR3 has 12 amino acids. Trimming pared 8 bases from V and 3 bases from J, leaving 10 bases between. The CDR3 spells CASYGVDYGYTF. The CDR3 DNA follows: TGTGCCAGCTACGGGGTAGACTATGGCTACACCTTC.

The chain uses TRBV28 and TRBJ1-4; D is unresolved. The germline gives CDR1 MDHEN, CDR2 SYDVKM. The CDR3 has 14 residues. The V and J ends lost 6 bases and 0 bases respectively, with 8 bases between them. For the CDR3, the DNA is TGTGCCAGCAGCTCCGGCCCAACTAATGAAAAACTGTTTTTT. This gives the protein CASSSGPTNEKLFF.